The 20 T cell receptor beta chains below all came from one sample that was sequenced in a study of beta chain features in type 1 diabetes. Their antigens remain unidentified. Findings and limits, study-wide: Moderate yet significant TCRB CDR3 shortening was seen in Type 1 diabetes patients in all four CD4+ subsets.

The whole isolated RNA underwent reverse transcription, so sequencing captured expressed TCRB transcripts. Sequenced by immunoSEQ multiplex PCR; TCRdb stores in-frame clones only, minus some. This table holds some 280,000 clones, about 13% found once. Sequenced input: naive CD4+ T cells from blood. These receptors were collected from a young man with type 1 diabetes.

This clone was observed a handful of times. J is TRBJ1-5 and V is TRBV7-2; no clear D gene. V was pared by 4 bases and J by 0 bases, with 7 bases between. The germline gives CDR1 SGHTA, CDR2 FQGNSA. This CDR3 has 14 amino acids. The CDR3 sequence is CASSSRDSNQPQHF. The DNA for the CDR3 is TGTGCCAGCAGCTCCCGGGATAGCAATCAGCCCCAGCATTTT.

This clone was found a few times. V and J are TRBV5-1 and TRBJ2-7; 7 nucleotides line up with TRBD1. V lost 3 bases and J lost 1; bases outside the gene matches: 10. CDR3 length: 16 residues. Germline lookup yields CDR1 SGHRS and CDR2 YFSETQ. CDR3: CASSSRTGLTSYEQYF. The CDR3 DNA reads TGCGCCAGCAGCTCGAGGACAGGCCTGACATCCTACGAGCAGTACTTC.

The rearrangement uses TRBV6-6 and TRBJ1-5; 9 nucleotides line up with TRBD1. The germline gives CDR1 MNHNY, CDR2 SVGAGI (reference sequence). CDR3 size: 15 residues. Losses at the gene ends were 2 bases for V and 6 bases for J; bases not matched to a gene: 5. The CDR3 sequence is CASSYTGGIGQPQHF. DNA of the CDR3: TGTGCCAGCAGTTACACAGGGGGCATCGGTCAGCCCCAGCATTTT.

CDR3 coding DNA: TGTGCCAGCAGCTTATCTTCGGGGACTAACTATGGCTACACCTTC. Translation gives CASSLSSGTNYGYTF. The chain is built from TRBV7-3 and TRBJ1-2; D not resolved. The germline V gene encodes CDR1 SGHTA and CDR2 FQGTGA. This CDR3 has 15 amino acids. The V gene lost 2 bases and the J gene lost 0 bases, with 10 bases spanning the gap.

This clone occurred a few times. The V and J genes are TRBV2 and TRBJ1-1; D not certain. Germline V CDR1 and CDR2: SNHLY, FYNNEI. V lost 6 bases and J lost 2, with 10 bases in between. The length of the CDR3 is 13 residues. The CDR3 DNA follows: TGTGCCAGCAGACGAGAGTTAAACACTGAAGCTTTCTTT. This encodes CASRRELNTEAFF.

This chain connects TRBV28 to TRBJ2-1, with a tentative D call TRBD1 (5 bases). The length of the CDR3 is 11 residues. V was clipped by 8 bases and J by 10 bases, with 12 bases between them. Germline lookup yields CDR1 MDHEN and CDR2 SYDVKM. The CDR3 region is CASGVRTEQFF. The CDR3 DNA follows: TGTGCCAGCGGGGTCCGGACAGAGCAGTTCTTC. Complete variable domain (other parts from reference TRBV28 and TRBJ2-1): DVKVTQSSRYLVKRTGEKVFLECVQDMDHENMFWYRQDPGLGLRLIYFSYDVKMKEKGDIPEGYSVSREKKERFSLILESASTNQTSMYLCASGVRTEQFFGPGTRLTVL.

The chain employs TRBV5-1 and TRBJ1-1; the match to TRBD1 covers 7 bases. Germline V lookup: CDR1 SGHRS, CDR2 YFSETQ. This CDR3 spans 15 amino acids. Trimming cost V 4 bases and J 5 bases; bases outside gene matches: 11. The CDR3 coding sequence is TGCGCCAGCAGCACATTTGGACAGGAAGCTACTGAAGCTTTCTTT. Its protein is CASSTFGQEATEAFF.

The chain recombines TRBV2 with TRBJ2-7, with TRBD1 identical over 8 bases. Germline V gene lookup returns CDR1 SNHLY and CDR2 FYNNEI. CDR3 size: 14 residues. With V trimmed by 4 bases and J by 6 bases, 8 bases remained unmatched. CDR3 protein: CASSGTGPVPEQYF. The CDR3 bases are TGTGCCAGCAGTGGGACAGGGCCCGTCCCCGAGCAGTACTTC.

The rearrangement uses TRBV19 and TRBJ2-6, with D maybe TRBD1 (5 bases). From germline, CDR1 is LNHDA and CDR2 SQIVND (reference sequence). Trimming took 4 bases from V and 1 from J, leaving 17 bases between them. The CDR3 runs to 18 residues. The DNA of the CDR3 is TGTGCCAGTAGTAACCCTAGGGGCGCTGCGTCTGGGGCCAACGTCCTGACTTTC. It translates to CASSNPRGAASGANVLTF.

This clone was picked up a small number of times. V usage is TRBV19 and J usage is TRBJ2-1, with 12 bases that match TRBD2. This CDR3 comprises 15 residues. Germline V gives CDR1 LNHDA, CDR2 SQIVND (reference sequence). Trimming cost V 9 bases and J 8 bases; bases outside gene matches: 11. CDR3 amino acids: CASAPLTSGSYEQFF. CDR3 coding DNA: TGTGCCAGCGCGCCTTTGACTAGCGGGAGTTATGAGCAGTTCTTC.

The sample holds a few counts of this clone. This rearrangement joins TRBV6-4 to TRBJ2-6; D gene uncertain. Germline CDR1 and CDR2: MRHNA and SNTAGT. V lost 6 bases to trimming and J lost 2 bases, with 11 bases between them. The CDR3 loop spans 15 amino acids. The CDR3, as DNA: TGTGCCAGCAGCCCAGAACATCCTGGGGCCAACGTCCTGACTTTC. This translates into CASSPEHPGANVLTF.

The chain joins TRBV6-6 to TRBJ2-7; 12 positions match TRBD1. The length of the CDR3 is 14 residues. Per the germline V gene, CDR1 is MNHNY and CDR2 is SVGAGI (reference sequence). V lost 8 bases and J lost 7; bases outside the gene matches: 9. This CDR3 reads CASGGGTGGGEQYF. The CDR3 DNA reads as TGTGCCAGCGGGGGAGGGACAGGGGGCGGAGAGCAGTACTTC.

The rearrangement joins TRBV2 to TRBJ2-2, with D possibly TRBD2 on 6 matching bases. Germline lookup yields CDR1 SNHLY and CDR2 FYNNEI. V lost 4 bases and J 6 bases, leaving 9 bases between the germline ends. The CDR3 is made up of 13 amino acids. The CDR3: CASSGSGAGELFF. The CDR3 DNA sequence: TGTGCCAGCAGTGGGTCGGGGGCCGGGGAGCTGTTTTTT.

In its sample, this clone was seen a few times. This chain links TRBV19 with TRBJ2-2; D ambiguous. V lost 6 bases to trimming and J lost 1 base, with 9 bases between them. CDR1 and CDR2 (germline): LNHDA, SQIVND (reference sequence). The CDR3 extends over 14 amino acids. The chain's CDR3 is CASRKSMNTGELFF. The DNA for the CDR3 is TGTGCCAGTAGAAAGAGTATGAACACCGGGGAGCTGTTTTTT.

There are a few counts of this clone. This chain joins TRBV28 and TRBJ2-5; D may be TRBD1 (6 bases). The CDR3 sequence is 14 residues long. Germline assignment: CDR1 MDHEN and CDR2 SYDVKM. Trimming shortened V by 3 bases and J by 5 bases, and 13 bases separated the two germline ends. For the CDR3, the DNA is TGTGCCAGCAGTTTCGGAGACAGGAGGGAGACCCAGTACTTC. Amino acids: CASSFGDRRETQYF.

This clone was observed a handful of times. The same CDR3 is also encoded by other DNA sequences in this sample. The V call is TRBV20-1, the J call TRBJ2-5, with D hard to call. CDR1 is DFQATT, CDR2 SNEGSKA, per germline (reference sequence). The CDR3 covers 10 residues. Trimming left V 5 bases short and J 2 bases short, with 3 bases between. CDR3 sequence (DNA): TGCAGTGCTCTTCAAGAGACCCAGTACTTC. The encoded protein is CSALQETQYF.

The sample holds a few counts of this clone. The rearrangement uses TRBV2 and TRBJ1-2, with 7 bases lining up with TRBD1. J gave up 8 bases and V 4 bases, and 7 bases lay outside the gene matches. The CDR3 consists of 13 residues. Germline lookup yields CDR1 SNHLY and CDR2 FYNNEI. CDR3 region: CASSGGQGDGYTF. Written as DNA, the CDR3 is TGTGCCAGCAGTGGGGGGCAGGGGGACGGCTACACCTTC.

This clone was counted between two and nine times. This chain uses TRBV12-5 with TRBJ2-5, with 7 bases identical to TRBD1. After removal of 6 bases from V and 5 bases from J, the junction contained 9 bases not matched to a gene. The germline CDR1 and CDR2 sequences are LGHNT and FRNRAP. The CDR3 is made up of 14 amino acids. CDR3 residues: CASGPGQPWETQYF. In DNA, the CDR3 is TGTGCTAGTGGACCGGGACAGCCGTGGGAGACCCAGTACTTC.

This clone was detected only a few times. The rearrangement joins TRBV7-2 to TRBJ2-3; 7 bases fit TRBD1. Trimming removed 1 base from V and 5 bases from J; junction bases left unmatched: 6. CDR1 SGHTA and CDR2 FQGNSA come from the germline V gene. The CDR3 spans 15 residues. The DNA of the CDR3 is TGTGCCAGCAGCTTAGAACCCCGGGACAGAGATACGCAGTATTTT. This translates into CASSLEPRDRDTQYF.

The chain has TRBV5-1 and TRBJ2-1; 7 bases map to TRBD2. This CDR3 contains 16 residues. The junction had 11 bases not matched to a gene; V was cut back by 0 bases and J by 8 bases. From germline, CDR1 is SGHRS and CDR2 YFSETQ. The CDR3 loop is CASSLAAGERQHEQFF. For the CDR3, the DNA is TGCGCCAGCAGCTTGGCGGCGGGAGAGCGTCAGCATGAGCAGTTCTTC.